A single sample is the source of the 14 T cell receptor beta chains below, sequenced in a study of blood T cell repertoires in COVID-19. The protocol was immunoSEQ multiplex PCR, while the TCRdb copy is restricted to in-frame clones and leaves out a portion. The repertoire holds approximately 320,000 clones, with roughly nine tenths as singletons. Sequenced material: PBMCs or T cells enriched from blood (not recorded which). These receptors all come from a man aged 55 to 70 who had recovered from COVID-19.

The chain uses TRBV12-3 or TRBV12-4 and TRBJ2-3; D might be TRBD1 (6 bases). This CDR3 has 11 amino acids. The V gene lost 5 bases and the J gene lost 6 bases, with 6 bases spanning the gap. The CDR3 reads CASSRGDTQYF. The CDR3 region has the DNA TGTGCCAGCAGTAGGGGGGATACGCAGTATTTT.

CDR3: CASNRVDSNQPQHF. The CDR3 DNA reads as TGTGCCAGCAACCGGGTCGATAGCAATCAGCCCCAGCATTTT. The genes are TRBV28 and TRBJ1-5, with D uncertain. The CDR3 contains 14 residues. Trimming took 7 bases from V and 0 from J, leaving 10 bases between them. CDR1 and CDR2 from the germline V gene are MDHEN and SYDVKM. The entire variable domain, with the rest obtained from reference TRBV28 and TRBJ1-5, is as follows: DVKVTQSSRYLVKRTGEKVFLECVQDMDHENMFWYRQDPGLGLRLIYFSYDVKMKEKGDIPEGYSVSREKKERFSLILESASTNQTSMYLCASNRVDSNQPQHFGDGTRLSIL.

The chain links TRBV6-2 or TRBV6-3 to TRBJ2-2; the match to TRBD1 covers 9 bases. This CDR3 region has 18 residues. Germline-derived CDR1 and CDR2 are MNHEY and SVGEGT. V lost 6 bases to trimming and J lost 1 base; unmatched junction nucleotides: 12. CDR3 loop: CASSPFPRGQGNTGELFF. The CDR3 DNA reads TGTGCCAGCAGCCCCTTCCCTCGGGGACAGGGGAACACCGGGGAGCTGTTTTTT.

The rearrangement links TRBV30 to TRBJ1-5; 7 bases agree with TRBD1. From germline, CDR1 is GTSNPN and CDR2 SVGIG (reference sequence). V dropped 4 bases and J dropped 7; count of bases not matched to a gene: 7. This CDR3 has 13 residues. CDR3 in amino acids: CAWKDRVGQPQHF. CDR3 nucleotides: TGTGCCTGGAAAGACAGGGTCGGGCAGCCCCAGCATTTT.

V is TRBV29-1 and J is TRBJ1-3; TRBD1 might be the D (5 bases). Germline CDR1 and CDR2: SQVTM and ANQGSEA. V lost 4 bases and J 1 base, leaving 14 bases between the germline ends. The CDR3 loop spans 15 amino acids. CDR3 DNA: TGCAGCGTTGGGGGCGTGGAATCTTCTGGAAACACCATATATTTT. Translating gives CSVGGVESSGNTIYF.

The chain couples TRBV7-8 to TRBJ1-3; unclear D gene. This CDR3 has 15 amino acids. V lost 5 bases and J lost 4, with 15 bases in between. Germline V gene sequence: CDR1 SGHVS, CDR2 FQNEAQ. CDR3 region: CASSTTNLGGNTIYF. For the CDR3, the DNA is TGTGCCAGCAGCACGACAAACCTCGGAGGAAACACCATATATTTT.

The V call is TRBV18, the J call TRBJ1-6; D perhaps matches TRBD1 (5 bases). V was clipped by 3 bases and J by 8 bases, with 17 bases between them. Germline CDR1 is KGHSH and CDR2 is LQKENI. The CDR3 is 16 amino acids. The CDR3 DNA follows: TGTGCCAGCTCACCTGCTGGAACAGGCACGGATTCACCCCTCCACTTT. Translation: CASSPAGTGTDSPLHF.

The chain has TRBV9 and TRBJ2-3, with 10 bases that match TRBD2. The trim removed 3 bases at V and 2 bases at J, leaving 6 bases unmatched. The CDR3 is 16 amino acids. Germline V CDR1 and CDR2: SGDLS, YYNGEE. The CDR3 region has the DNA TGTGCCAGCAGCGGCCCTAGCGGGAGCCCCACAGATACGCAGTATTTT. Its translation is CASSGPSGSPTDTQYF.

The chain links TRBV6-5 to TRBJ1-1; 8 bases are shared with TRBD1. The CDR3 runs 15 residues. Germline V gene lookup returns CDR1 MNHEY and CDR2 SVGAGI. The V segment lost 4 bases and the J segment 7 bases; nucleotides outside the gene matches: 11. The CDR3 DNA reads TGTGCCAGCAGTTTCGTGGACAGGGCAAAAATTGAAGCTTTCTTT. Its translation: CASSFVDRAKIEAFF.

This clone appeared once. This chain joins TRBV2 and TRBJ2-7, with 8 nucleotides matching TRBD1. V trimming: 7 bases; J trimming: 3 bases; junction bases outside the gene matches: 14. The CDR3 totals 16 residues. Germline values: CDR1 SNHLY, CDR2 FYNNEI. CDR3 sequence (DNA): TGTGCCAGCAAGATCGCATACATGGACAGGGACTACGAGCAGTACTTC. Protein: CASKIAYMDRDYEQYF.

This clone was counted a single time. The V call is TRBV9, the J call TRBJ2-1, with 12 nucleotides matching TRBD2. The trim removed 4 bases at V and 8 bases at J, leaving 7 bases unmatched. This CDR3 comprises 15 residues. From germline, CDR1 is SGDLS and CDR2 YYNGEE. CDR3 DNA: TGTGCCAGCAGCCCTCGGACTAGCGGGGTTCATGAGCAGTTCTTC. This sequence encodes CASSPRTSGVHEQFF.

This chain connects TRBV9 to TRBJ2-2; D possibly corresponds to TRBD2 (6 bases). Trimming pared 0 bases from V and 7 bases from J, leaving 13 bases between. Germline V gene lookup returns CDR1 SGDLS and CDR2 YYNGEE. The CDR3 has 15 residues. DNA for the CDR3: TGTGCCAGCAGCGTAGTAGAGCGGGCGGGCGGGGAGCTGTTTTTT. Translation gives CASSVVERAGGELFF.

This clone turned up a few times. This chain connects TRBV2 to TRBJ1-3; perhaps TRBD1 as D (6 bases). The ends were cut back, 8 bases at V and 5 bases at J, with 22 bases in the middle. Germline CDR1 is SNHLY and CDR2 is FYNNEI. CDR3 size: 16 residues. CDR3 DNA sequence: TGTGCCAGCGGACAAGGGGGGGGACCGACTAGAAACACCATATATTTT. Residues: CASGQGGGPTRNTIYF.

This chain connects TRBV14 to TRBJ1-2; 9 positions agree with TRBD1. This CDR3 spans 13 amino acids. Germline CDR1 is SGHDN and CDR2 is FVKESK. V gave up 6 bases and J gave up 8 bases; unmatched junction bases: 7. The CDR3 sequence: CASRSTGGRGYTF. Written as DNA, the CDR3 is TGTGCCAGCAGGTCGACAGGGGGGCGCGGCTACACCTTC.